This record concerns one T cell receptor (beta chain) sequence. The data stem from a study of T cells in Graves' hyperthyroidism and ophthalmopathy. Looking at the study overall: Peripheral blood was secured at the point of initial diagnosis, before any treatment.

Isolation of PBMCs was performed on about 10 ml fresh peripheral blood. From RNA transcripts, TCR beta CDR3 regions were amplified. Using the HTBI primer set, a first-round RT-PCR was run on the TCR CDR3. TCRdb reanalysed the multiplex PCR reads using MiXCR and keeps one entry per CDR3 protein. The sample contains just under 750,000 distinct CDR3 sequences, 35% of which appear only once. The V gene's germline CDR1 is SGHVS and CDR2 FQNEAQ. The CDR3 runs 16 residues. Trimming removed 5 bases from V and 4 bases from J; junction bases left unmatched: 12. The clonotype originates from a woman between 40 and 55 years old with Graves' hyperthyroidism. Sample: blood. The V and J genes are TRBV7-8 and TRBJ1-2, with 8 bases fitting TRBD1. The CDR3 coding sequence is TGTGCCAGCAGCCTATCCGGGACAGGCCTAATCTATGGCTACACCTTC. Its protein is CASSLSGTGLIYGYTF.